This T cell receptor beta chain was sequenced in a study of T cell responses to AZD1222 COVID-19 vaccine. Libraries were prepared by immunoSEQ multiplex PCR; TCRdb keeps only in-frame clonotypes and omits some of them. Here the sample spans 75,000 to 95,000 clones, just under 90% being singletons. Overall study findings and caveats: It should be noted that donors were predominantly white British and more often female, and clonal diversity was possibly underestimated. Close to half of spike-specific TCRs reportedly recognize unmutated variant regions. Dominant CD4 TCR responses targeted spike regions 160-218 and 743-854.

A remark on this clone: As yet, its antigen is unknown.

Germline V lookup: CDR1 LNHDA, CDR2 SQIVND (reference sequence). The V and J ends lost 7 bases and 7 bases, in that order; junction bases with no gene match: 10. CDR3 size: 15 residues. Sequences were derived from peripheral blood, sampled on day 0 of MenACWY control vaccination. The chain employs TRBV19 and TRBJ2-1; 10 bases agree with TRBD2. This receptor was taken from an adult in good health. CDR3 DNA sequence: TGTGCCAGTAAATACGAGCGGGGGGGCCAGAATGAGCAGTTCTTC. This sequence encodes CASKYERGGQNEQFF.